This TCR beta chain was identified during a study of blood T cell repertoires in COVID-19. Turning to the study itself: From the United States, Italy and Spain came samples of acute and convalescent COVID-19. From T cells, B-cell-depleted T cells, or PBMCs came the material, which was cDNA or gDNA.

CDR1 is MGHRA, CDR2 YSYEKL, per germline. Trimming cost V 6 bases and J 4 bases, with 17 bases left between them. The CDR3 has 15 amino acids. In the source study's methods: From reference gene primer amplification, estimates of nucleated cell counts were derived. The repertoire was sequenced with immunoSEQ multiplex PCR; TCRdb's copy has only in-frame clones and lacks some. V and J calls and clone size follow that table, whereas D and trimming were derived from the DNA. The sample lists 130,000 to 150,000 clones, approximately 91% seen once, with 1.5% to 2% in the top ten. Sequenced sample: peripheral blood. This sequence originates from a man aged 70 or older with acute or convalescent COVID-19. The genes are TRBV4-1 and TRBJ2-3, with D perhaps matching TRBD1 (5 bases). The chain's CDR3 is CASSSFDRISDTQYF. The CDR3 nucleotides read TGCGCCAGCAGTTCTTTCGACAGAATATCAGATACGCAGTATTTT.